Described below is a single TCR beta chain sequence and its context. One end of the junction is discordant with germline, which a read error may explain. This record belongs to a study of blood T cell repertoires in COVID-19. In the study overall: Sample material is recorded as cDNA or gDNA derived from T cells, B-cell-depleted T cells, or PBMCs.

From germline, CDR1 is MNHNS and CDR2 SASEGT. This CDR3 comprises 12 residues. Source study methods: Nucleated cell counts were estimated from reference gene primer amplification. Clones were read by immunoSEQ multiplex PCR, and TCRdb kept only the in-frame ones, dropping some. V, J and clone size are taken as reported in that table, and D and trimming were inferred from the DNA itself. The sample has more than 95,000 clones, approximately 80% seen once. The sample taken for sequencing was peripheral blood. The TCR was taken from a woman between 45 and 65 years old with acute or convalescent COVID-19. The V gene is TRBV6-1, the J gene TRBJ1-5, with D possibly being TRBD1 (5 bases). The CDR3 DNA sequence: TGTGCCAGCATTGAAGGGACTTCCGTACAGCATTTT. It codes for CASIEGTSVQHF.